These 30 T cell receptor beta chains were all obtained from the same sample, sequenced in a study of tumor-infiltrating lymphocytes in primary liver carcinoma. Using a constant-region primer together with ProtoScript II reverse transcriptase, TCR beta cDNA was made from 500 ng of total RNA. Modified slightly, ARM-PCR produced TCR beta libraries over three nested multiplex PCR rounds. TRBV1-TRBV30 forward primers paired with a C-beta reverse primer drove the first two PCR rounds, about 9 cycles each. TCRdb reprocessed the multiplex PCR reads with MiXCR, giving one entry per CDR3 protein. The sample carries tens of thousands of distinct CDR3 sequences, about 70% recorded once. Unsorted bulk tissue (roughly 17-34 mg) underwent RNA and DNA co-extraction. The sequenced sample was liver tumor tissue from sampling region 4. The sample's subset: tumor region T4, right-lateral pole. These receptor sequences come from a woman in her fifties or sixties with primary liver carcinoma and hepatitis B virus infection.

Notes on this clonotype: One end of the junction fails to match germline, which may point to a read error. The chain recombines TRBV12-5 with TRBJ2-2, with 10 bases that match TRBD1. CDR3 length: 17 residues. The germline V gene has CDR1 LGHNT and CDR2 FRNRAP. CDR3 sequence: CASCLVTGTGVAGELFF. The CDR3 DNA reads TGTGCTAGTTGTTTGGTAACCGGGACAGGGGTGGCCGGGGAGCTGTTTTTT.

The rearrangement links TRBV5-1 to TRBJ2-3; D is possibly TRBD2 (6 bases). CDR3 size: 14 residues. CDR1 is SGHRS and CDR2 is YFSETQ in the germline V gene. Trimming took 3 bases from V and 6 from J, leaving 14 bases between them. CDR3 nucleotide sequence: TGCGCCAGCAGCTCGAGCGGGTGGCGGGATACGCAGTATTTT. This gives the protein CASSSSGWRDTQYF.

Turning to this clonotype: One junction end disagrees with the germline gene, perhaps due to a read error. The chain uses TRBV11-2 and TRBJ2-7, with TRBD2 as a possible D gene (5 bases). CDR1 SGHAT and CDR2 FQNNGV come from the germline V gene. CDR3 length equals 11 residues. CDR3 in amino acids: CASSSSSSLEF. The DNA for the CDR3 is TGTGCCAGCAGCTCGTCTAGCTCCCTGGAGTTC.

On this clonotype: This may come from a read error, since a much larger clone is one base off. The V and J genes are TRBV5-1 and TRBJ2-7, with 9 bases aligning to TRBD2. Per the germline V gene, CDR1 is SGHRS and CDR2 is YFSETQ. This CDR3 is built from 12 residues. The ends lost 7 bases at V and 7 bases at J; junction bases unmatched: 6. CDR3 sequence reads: CASGSLAGEQYF. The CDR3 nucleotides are TGCGCCAGCGGCTCCCTAGCGGGAGAGCAGTACTTC.

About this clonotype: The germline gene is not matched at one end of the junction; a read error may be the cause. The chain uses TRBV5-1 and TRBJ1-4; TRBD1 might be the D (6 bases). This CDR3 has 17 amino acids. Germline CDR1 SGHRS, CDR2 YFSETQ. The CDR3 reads CTSSLGHYGGTNEKLFF. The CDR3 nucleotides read TGCACCAGCAGCTTGGGACACTATGGGGGGACTAATGAAAAACTGTTTTTT.

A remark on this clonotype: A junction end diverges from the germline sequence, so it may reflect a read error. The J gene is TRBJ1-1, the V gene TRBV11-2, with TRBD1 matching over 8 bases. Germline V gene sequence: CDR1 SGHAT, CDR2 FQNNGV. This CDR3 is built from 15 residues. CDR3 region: CASSSDPGTGTEALF. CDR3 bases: TGTGCCAGCAGCTCAGATCCGGGGACAGGAACTGAAGCTCTCTTT. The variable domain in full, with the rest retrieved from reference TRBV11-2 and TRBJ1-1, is EAGVAQSPRYKIIEKRQSVAFWCNPISGHATLYWYQQILGQGPKLLIQFQNNGVVDDSQLPKDRFSAERLKGVDSTLKIQPAKLEDSAVYLCASSSDPGTGTEALFGQGTRLTVV.

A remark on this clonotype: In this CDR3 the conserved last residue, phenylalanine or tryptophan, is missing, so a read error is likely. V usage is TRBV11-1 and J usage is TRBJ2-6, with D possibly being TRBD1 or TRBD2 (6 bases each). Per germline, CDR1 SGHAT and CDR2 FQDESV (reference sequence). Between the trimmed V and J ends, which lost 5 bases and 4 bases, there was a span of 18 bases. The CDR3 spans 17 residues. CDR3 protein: CASSARTGTPGANVLTL. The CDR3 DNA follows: TGTGCCAGCAGCGCCAGAACAGGGACTCCCGGGGCCAACGTCCTGACTTTA.

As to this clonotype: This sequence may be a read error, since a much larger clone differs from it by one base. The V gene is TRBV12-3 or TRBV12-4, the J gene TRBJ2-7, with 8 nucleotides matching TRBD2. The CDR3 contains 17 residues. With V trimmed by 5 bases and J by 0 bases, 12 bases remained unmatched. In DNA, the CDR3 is TGTGCCAGCAGTGCCCCCGGGACTAGAAATCCCTCCTACGAGCAGTACTTC. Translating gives CASSAPGTRNPSYEQYF.

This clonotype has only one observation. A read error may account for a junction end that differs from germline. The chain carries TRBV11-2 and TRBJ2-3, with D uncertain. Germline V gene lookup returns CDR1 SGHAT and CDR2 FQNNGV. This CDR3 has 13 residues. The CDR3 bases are TGTGCCACCAGCTTAGATCGAGGTGATACGCAGTGTTTT. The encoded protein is CATSLDRGDTQCF.

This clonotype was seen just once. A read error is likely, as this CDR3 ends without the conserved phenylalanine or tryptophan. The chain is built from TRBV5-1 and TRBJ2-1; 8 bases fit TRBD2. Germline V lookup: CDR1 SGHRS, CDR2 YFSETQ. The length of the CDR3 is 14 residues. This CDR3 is CASRLGSGRGEQFL. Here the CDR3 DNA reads TGCGCCAGCAGATTGGGCTCCGGGAGGGGTGAGCAGTTCTTA.

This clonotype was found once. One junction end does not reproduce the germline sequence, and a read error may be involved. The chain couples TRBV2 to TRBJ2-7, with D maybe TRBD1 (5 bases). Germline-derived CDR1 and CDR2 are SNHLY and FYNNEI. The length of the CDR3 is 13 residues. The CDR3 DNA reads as TGTGCCAGCAGTGACACAGGCTACTACGAGCAGTATTTC. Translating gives CASSDTGYYEQYF.

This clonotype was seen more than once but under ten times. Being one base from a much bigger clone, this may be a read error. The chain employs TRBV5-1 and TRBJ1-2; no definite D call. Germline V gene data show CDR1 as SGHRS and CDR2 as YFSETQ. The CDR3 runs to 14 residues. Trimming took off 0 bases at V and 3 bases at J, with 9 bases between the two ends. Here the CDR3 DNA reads TGCGCCAGCAGCTTGGGGGAACAGTACTATGGCTACACCTTC. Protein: CASSLGEQYYGYTF.

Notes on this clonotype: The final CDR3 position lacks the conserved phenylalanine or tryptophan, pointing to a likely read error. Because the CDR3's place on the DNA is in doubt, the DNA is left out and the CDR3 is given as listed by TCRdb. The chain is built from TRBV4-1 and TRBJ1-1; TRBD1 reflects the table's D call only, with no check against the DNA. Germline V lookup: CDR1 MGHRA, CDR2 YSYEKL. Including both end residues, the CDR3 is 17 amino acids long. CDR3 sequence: CASSQDGSGTRNTEAFY.

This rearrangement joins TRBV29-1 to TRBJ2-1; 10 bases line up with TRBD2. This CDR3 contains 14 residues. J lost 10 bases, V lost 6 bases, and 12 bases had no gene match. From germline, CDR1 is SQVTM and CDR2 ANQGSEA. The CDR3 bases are TGCAGCGTGTCCGAATTAGCGGGAGGAGGCGAGCAGTTCTTC. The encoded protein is CSVSELAGGGEQFF.

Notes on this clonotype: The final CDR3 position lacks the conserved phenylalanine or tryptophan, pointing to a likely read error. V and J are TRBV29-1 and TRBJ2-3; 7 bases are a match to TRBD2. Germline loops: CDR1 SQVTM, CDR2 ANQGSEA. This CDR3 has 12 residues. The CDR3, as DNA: TGCAGCGCGACGACGGCGGGAGATATGCAGTATTCT. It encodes CSATTAGDMQYS.

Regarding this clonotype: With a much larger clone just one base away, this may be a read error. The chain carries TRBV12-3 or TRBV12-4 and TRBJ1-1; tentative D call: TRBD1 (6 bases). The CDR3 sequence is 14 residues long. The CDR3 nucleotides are TGTGCCAGCAGGTGCATGGGGGCACGGACTGAAGCTTCCTTT. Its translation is CASRCMGARTEASF.

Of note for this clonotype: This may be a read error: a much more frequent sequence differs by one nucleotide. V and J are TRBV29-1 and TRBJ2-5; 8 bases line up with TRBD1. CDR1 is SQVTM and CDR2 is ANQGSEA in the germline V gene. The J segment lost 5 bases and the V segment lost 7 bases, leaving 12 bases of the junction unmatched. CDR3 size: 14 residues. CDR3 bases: TGCAGCGCTGAGGTCAGGGGGCTGGGGGAGACCCAGTACTTC. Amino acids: CSAEVRGLGETQYF.

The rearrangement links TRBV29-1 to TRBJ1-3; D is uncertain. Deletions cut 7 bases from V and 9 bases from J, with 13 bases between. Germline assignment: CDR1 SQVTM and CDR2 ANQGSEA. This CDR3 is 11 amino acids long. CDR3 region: CSAPEQATIYF. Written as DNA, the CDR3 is TGCAGCGCCCCGGAGCAGGCCACCATATATTTT.

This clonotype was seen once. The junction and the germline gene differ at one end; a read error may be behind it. The CDR3 region has the DNA TGTGCCAGCAGCTTAATGGAAGTTGGTGAAACTTTCTTT. This codes for CASSLMEVGETFF. The chain employs TRBV7-9 and TRBJ1-1; D is uncertain. Germline assignment: CDR1 SEHNR and CDR2 FQNEAQ (reference sequence). This CDR3 is 13 amino acids long.

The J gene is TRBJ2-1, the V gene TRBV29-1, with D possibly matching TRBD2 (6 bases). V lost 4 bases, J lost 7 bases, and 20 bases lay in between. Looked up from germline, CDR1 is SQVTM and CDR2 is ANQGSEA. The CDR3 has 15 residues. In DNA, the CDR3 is TGCAGCGTTGGAGAAACCCAGGGCGGGATGAATGAGCAGTTCTTC. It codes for CSVGETQGGMNEQFF.

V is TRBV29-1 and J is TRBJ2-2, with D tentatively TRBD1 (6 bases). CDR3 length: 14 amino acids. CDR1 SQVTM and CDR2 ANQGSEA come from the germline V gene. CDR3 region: CCATGLLITGELFF. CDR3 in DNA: TGCTGCGCAACAGGGCTTCTGATCACCGGGGAGCTGTTTTTT.

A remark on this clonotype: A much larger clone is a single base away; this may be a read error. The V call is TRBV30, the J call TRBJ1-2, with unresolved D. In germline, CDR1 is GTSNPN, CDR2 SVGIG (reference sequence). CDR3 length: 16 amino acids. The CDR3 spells CAWSVVRTSPRYDYTF. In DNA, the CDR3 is TGTGCCTGGAGTGTAGTCCGGACGAGCCCAAGATATGACTACACCTTC.

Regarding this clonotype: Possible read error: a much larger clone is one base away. CDR3 nucleotides: TGCGCCAGCAACTCGGGACAGGGGATGTCCAATGAGCAGTTCTTC. Its translation is CASNSGQGMSNEQFF. The chain employs TRBV5-1 and TRBJ2-1; 10 nucleotides align to TRBD1. The CDR3 runs 15 residues. V dropped 6 bases and J dropped 6; count of bases not matched to a gene: 9. CDR1 SGHRS and CDR2 YFSETQ come from the germline V gene.

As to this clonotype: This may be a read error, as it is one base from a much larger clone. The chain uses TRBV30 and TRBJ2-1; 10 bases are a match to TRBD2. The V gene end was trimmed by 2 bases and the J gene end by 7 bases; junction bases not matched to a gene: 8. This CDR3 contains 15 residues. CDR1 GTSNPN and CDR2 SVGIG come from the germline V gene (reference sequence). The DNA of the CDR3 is TGTGCCTGGAGTTCGGGGCTAGCGGGAGTAAATGAGCAGTTCTTC. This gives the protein CAWSSGLAGVNEQFF.

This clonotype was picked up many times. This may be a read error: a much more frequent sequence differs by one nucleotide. In DNA, the CDR3 is TGTGCCAGCAGCTCTCCCGGGACTAGCGGGACCAAAAACATTCAGTACTTC. Its translation is CASSSPGTSGTKNIQYF. The rearrangement uses TRBV11-1 and TRBJ2-4, with 13 nucleotides matching TRBD2. Germline values: CDR1 SGHAT, CDR2 FQDESV (reference sequence). The CDR3 runs to 17 residues. The V gene end was trimmed by 4 bases and the J gene end by 2 bases; junction bases not matched to a gene: 5.

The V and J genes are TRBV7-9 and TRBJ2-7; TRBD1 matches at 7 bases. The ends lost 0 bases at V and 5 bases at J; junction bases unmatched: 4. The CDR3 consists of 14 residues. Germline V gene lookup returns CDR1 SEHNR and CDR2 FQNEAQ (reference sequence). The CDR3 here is CASSLAWDRDEQYF. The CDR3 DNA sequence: TGTGCCAGCAGCTTAGCGTGGGACAGAGACGAGCAGTACTTC.

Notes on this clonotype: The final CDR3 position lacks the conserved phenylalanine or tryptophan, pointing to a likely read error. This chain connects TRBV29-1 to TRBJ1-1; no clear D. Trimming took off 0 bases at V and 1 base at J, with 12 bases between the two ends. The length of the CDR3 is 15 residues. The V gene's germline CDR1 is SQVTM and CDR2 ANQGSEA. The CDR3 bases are TGCAGCGTTGAAGATTCGGGGTCAAGGAACACTGAAGCTTTCCTT. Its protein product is CSVEDSGSRNTEAFL.

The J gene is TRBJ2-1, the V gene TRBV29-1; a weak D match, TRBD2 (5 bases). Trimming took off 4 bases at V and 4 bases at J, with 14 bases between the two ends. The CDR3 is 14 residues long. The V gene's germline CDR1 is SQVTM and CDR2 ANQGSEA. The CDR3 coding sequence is TGCAGCGTTGGACTAACGTGGGTGTACAATGAGCAGTTCTTC. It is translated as CSVGLTWVYNEQFF.

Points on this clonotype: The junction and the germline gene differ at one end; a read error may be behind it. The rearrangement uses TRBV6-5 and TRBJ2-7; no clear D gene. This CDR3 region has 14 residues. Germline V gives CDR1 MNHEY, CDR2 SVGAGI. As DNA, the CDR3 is TGTGCCAGCAGTTGCACCAGCGAGCTCTACAAGCAGTACTTC. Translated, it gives CASSCTSELYKQYF.

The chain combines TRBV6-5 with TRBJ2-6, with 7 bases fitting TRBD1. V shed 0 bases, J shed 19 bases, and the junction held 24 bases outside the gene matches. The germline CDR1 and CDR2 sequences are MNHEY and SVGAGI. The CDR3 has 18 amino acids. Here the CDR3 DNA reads TGTGCCAGCAGTTACTCGGGGGACAGCATCTCTGGGGCCAACGTCCGAACTTTC. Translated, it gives CASSYSGDSISGANVRTF.